This TCR beta chain is drawn from a study of Graves' ophthalmopathy and Graves' hyperthyroidism. Study outcomes and limitations: With just under 90% sensitivity and roughly 80% specificity, a 13-signature model separated ophthalmopathy from stable hyperthyroidism.

This clonotype was found many times. What it binds is not known. Researchers took RNA transcripts and amplified TCR beta CDR3 regions from them. HTBI-primed RT-PCR formed the first round, and a multiplex PCR formed the second. TCRdb reprocessed the multiplex PCR reads with MiXCR, giving one entry per CDR3 protein. The sample holds 300,000 to 400,000 distinct CDR3 sequences; about a sixth are singletons and the top ten take around 12%. V was clipped by 1 base and J by 10 bases, with 13 bases between them. The germline V gene has CDR1 SGHTA and CDR2 FQGNSA. The CDR3 covers 14 residues. A duration under 3 months, NOSPECS ≥4, CAS ≥3 and moderate-to-severe activity characterized the donors with ophthalmopathy. Fresh peripheral blood (approximately 9.2 ml) yielded the PBMCs.

The TCR sequence derives from an adult man with Graves' ophthalmopathy. The chain couples TRBV7-2 to TRBJ2-2; no clear D gene. Sequenced material: peripheral blood. The DNA for the CDR3 is TGTGCCAGCAGCTTAGGCCCTGTCGGTGTGGAGCTGTTTTTT. As protein: CASSLGPVGVELFF.